What follows is one T cell receptor beta chain and its context. Germline V CDR1 and CDR2: ENHRY, SYGVKD. The V gene lost 10 bases and the J gene lost 4 bases, with 17 bases spanning the gap. This CDR3 is built from 14 residues. Time point here: pretreatment peripheral blood. Assay: immunoSEQ multiplex PCR; the TCRdb copy retains only in-frame clones and omits some. The data show 87,000 or so clones, 84% seen once. These data are taken from a study of PD-L1 blockade in urothelial cancer. Study overall: Patients began atezolizumab, 1,200 mg intravenously every 3 weeks, in the mid-2010s.

The sequence came from a man aged 60 to 75 with urothelial cancer. The sequencing used PBMCs, collected around atezolizumab (anti-PD-L1) treatment. This chain uses TRBV10-3 with TRBJ2-1, with a possible D match to TRBD2 (6 bases). This CDR3 is CATSGTGTYNEQFF. The CDR3 DNA follows: TGTGCCACCTCCGGGACTGGAACGTACAATGAGCAGTTCTTC.